These 17 T cell receptor beta chains share one sample of origin, sequenced in a study of T cells in Graves' hyperthyroidism and ophthalmopathy. RNA transcripts were the template for amplifying TCR beta CDR3 regions. The primer set for the first-round RT-PCR of the TCR CDR3 was HTBI. TCRdb recomputed calls from the multiplex PCR reads with MiXCR, one row per CDR3 protein. The sample comprises more than 500,000 distinct CDR3 sequences, 14% of which are singletons, and about 15% rests with the top ten. The sample consisted of blood. The receptors come from a woman aged 35 to 49 with Graves' hyperthyroidism.

This clonotype was observed at least ten times. CDR3 in DNA: TGTGCCAGCAGTACGGGGACAGGGCACACCGGGGAGCTGTTTTTT. Amino acid sequence: CASSTGTGHTGELFF. This rearrangement joins TRBV28 to TRBJ2-2, with 9 nucleotides matching TRBD1. The trim removed 5 bases at V and 3 bases at J, leaving 4 bases unmatched. This CDR3 is built from 15 residues. Germline values: CDR1 MDHEN, CDR2 SYDVKM.

This clonotype was observed a few times. The chain is built from TRBV4-1 and TRBJ2-7; TRBD2 might be the D (6 bases). CDR1 and CDR2 (germline): MGHRA, YSYEKL. The CDR3 runs 14 residues. V was pared by 1 base and J by 2 bases, with 9 bases between. This chain's CDR3 is CASSQGGIAYEQYF. The DNA of the CDR3 is TGCGCCAGCAGCCAAGGCGGGATTGCCTACGAGCAGTACTTC.

Many counts were recorded for this clonotype. V and J are TRBV7-3 and TRBJ2-3; D remains unclear. The germline V gene has CDR1 SGHTA and CDR2 FQGTGA. The length of the CDR3 is 15 residues. V lost 4 bases to trimming and J lost 2 bases, with 13 bases between them. Written as DNA, the CDR3 is TGTGCCAGCAGCTCGAGCACCTACCTCACAGATACGCAGTATTTT. Protein product: CASSSSTYLTDTQYF.

This clonotype was picked up a small number of times. This chain joins TRBV6-6 and TRBJ2-7, with 7 bases identical to TRBD2. The CDR3 sequence is 15 residues long. After removal of 0 bases from V and 4 bases from J, the junction contained 6 bases not matched to a gene. Germline V gene lookup returns CDR1 MNHNY and CDR2 SVGAGI (reference sequence). The CDR3 DNA reads as TGTGCCAGCAGTTACTCGGAGGGAGGGCCATACGAGCAGTACTTC. This encodes CASSYSEGGPYEQYF.

This clonotype was detected a few times. This chain joins TRBV20-1 and TRBJ1-3, with D perhaps matching TRBD1 (6 bases). The V end was cut by 2 bases, the J end by 6 bases, with 14 bases between. The CDR3 runs 14 residues. Germline V gene sequence: CDR1 DFQATT, CDR2 SNEGSKA (reference sequence). The CDR3 loop reads CSARPRDTANTIYF. The CDR3 DNA follows: TGCAGTGCTAGACCCCGGGACACGGCAAACACCATATATTTT.

This clonotype turned up a few times. One base away lies a much larger clone, so this may be a sequencing read error. V is TRBV28 and J is TRBJ2-1; D call uncertain. The germline V and J ends were trimmed by 3 bases and 9 bases, with 9 bases remaining between them. In germline, CDR1 is MDHEN, CDR2 SYDVKM. CDR3 length: 12 residues. CDR3 DNA: TGTGCCAGCAGTTTCCGGGTAAGTGAGCAGTTCTTC. This sequence encodes CASSFRVSEQFF.

This clonotype turned up a few times. This chain links TRBV19 with TRBJ2-7; no reliable D call. From germline, CDR1 is LNHDA and CDR2 SQIVND (reference sequence). V lost 5 bases and J 6 bases, leaving 20 bases between the germline ends. CDR3 length: 15 residues. As DNA, the CDR3 is TGTGCCAGTAGTCCCACCGGCGGTTACCCGAGCGAGCAGTACTTC. This gives the protein CASSPTGGYPSEQYF.

This clonotype was recorded at least ten times. In DNA, the CDR3 is TGTGCCATCAGTGAGTCGAGGGGGGGCGAAGAGACCCAGTACTTC. Protein: CAISESRGGEETQYF. V gene TRBV10-3 combines with J gene TRBJ2-5, with D perhaps matching TRBD2 (7 bases). Germline CDR1 ENHRY, CDR2 SYGVKD. There are 15 residues in the CDR3. Trimming removed 0 bases from V and 3 bases from J, with 11 bases in between.

The chain couples TRBV25-1 to TRBJ2-3; D possibly corresponds to TRBD2 (7 bases). CDR3 length: 15 amino acids. Germline-derived CDR1 and CDR2 are MGHDK and SYGVNS. V gave up 5 bases and J gave up 3 bases, with 15 bases separating them. The chain's CDR3 is CASSLDSGTTDTQYF. The CDR3 DNA follows: TGTGCCAGCAGTCTGGACAGCGGGACTACAGATACGCAGTATTTT.

This clonotype was counted between two and nine times. The CDR3 region is CASSHHIRDYTGELFF. The CDR3 nucleotides read TGTGCCAGCAGCCACCATATCAGGGATTACACCGGGGAGCTGTTTTTT. The chain carries TRBV14 and TRBJ2-2; D is perhaps TRBD1 (5 bases). Germline V CDR1 and CDR2: SGHDN, FVKESK. Deletions cut 3 bases from V and 3 bases from J, with 14 bases between. The CDR3 covers 16 residues.

This clonotype was detected many times. V gene TRBV7-9 combines with J gene TRBJ1-1, with 8 nucleotides matching TRBD1. V shed 1 base, J shed 1 base, and the junction held 2 bases outside the gene matches. Per the germline V gene, CDR1 is SEHNR and CDR2 is FQNEAQ (reference sequence). The CDR3 extends over 15 amino acids. CDR3 residues: CASSLVDRGNTEAFF. CDR3 in DNA: TGTGCCAGCAGCTTAGTCGACAGGGGGAACACTGAAGCTTTCTTT.

This clonotype was counted a few times. The CDR3 here is CASRLGFAGELFF. CDR3 bases: TGTGCCAGCAGACTGGGGTTCGCCGGGGAGCTGTTTTTT. The chain employs TRBV5-8 and TRBJ2-2; unclear D gene. The CDR3 runs 13 residues. The V end was cut by 5 bases, the J end by 6 bases, with 11 bases between. The germline CDR1 and CDR2 sequences are SGHTS and YDEGEE. The whole variable domain, filled in from reference TRBV5-8 and TRBJ2-2, reads EAGVTQSPTHLIKTRGQQATLRCSPISGHTSVYWYQQALGLGLQFLLWYDEGEERNRGNFPPRFSGRQFPNYSSELNVNALELEDSALYLCASRLGFAGELFFGEGSRLTVL.

This clonotype was seen a handful of times. The chain is built from TRBV20-1 and TRBJ1-6, with D possibly TRBD1 on 5 matching bases. The CDR3 runs to 13 residues. In germline, CDR1 is DFQATT, CDR2 SNEGSKA (reference sequence). V lost 1 base and J lost 9, with 10 bases in between. CDR3 in DNA: TGCAGTGCTAGAGGACAGTCTCCTTCACCCCTCCACTTT. Amino acid sequence: CSARGQSPSPLHF.

This clonotype was seen repeatedly, ten times or more. The rearrangement joins TRBV2 to TRBJ2-2; a possible D gene is TRBD1 (6 bases). CDR1 is SNHLY and CDR2 is FYNNEI in the germline V gene. V was trimmed by 2 bases and J by 5 bases, leaving 12 bases between them. The CDR3 runs 15 residues. Here the CDR3 reads CASSELRTATGELFF. The DNA of the CDR3 is TGTGCCAGCAGTGAATTACGGACAGCAACCGGGGAGCTGTTTTTT.

This clonotype was seen repeatedly, ten times or more. The chain couples TRBV20-1 to TRBJ2-5; TRBD1 matches at 8 bases. J gave up 3 bases and V 0 bases, and 3 bases lay outside the gene matches. Germline assignment: CDR1 DFQATT and CDR2 SNEGSKA (reference sequence). The CDR3 has 14 amino acids. The CDR3: CSARDRDRKETQYF. The CDR3, as DNA: TGCAGTGCTAGAGATCGGGACAGGAAAGAGACCCAGTACTTC.

This rearrangement joins TRBV20-1 to TRBJ1-2; D not resolved. In germline, CDR1 is DFQATT, CDR2 SNEGSKA (reference sequence). Trimming took off 5 bases at V and 8 bases at J, with 9 bases between the two ends. The CDR3 extends over 10 amino acids. The CDR3 DNA sequence: TGCAGTGCTGCGGCGGGCGGCTACACCTTC. Translation: CSAAAGGYTF.

In this sample, this clonotype turned up many times. The chain carries TRBV3-1 and TRBJ2-1; the D gene is possibly TRBD2 (6 bases). There are 12 residues in the CDR3. Trimming left V 3 bases short and J 10 bases short, with 10 bases between. CDR1 and CDR2 from the germline V gene are LGHDT and YNNKEL (reference sequence). The CDR3 loop reads CASSHREMEQFF. The DNA of the CDR3 is TGTGCCAGCAGCCACCGGGAGATGGAGCAGTTCTTC.